This paragraph covers one T cell receptor beta chain sequence. The data originate from a study of blood T cells in healthy people across ages. CDR1 and CDR2 from the germline V gene are SQVTM and ANQGSEA. V lost 5 bases and J lost 3; bases outside the gene matches: 14. The CDR3 spans 16 residues. A second PCR of about 7 to 12 cycles used a sample-barcoded 5' primer and a J-beta primer mix. Each of the samples gave a minimum of 2.5 million paired-end reads that contained CDR3. TCRdb ran MiXCR on the 5' RACE reads and lists one entry per CDR3 protein. The sample records approximately 770,000 distinct CDR3 sequences, about three fifths being singletons.

The sequence was obtained from a man aged 25 to 40 in good health. This chain connects TRBV29-1 to TRBJ2-5; 8 bases align to TRBD1. The specimen was blood. The CDR3 loop is CSVNRRGQVAEETQYF. The CDR3 coding sequence is TGCAGCGTTAATAGGAGGGGACAGGTTGCGGAAGAGACCCAGTACTTC.